Included here is one TCR beta chain sequence, with context. Its antigen is currently unknown. This table comes from immunoSEQ multiplex PCR, and its TCRdb copy is limited to in-frame clones, with some not included. The sample lists approximately 500,000 clones, 70% to 90% occurring once. V was clipped by 7 bases and J by 0 bases, with 19 bases between them. Per the germline V gene, CDR1 is SQVTM and CDR2 is ANQGSEA. The CDR3 has 15 amino acids. Treatment meaning: roughly 20 received Ad26.COV2.S at low or high dose, single or two shots; roughly five received placebo; per-sample allocation not given. It was on day 63 after the first vaccine or placebo injection that samples were taken. This sample stems from a study of Ad26.COV2.S vaccination and SARS-CoV-2 variants. Looking at the study overall: The donor participated in the COV1001 trial, in its Ad26.COV2.S arm. Study results and caveats: Measurements of TCR breadth and depth may have given underestimates of the total T cell responses.

This sequence joins TRBV29-1 and TRBJ2-7, with D possibly TRBD2 on 5 matching bases. Material: peripheral blood, obtained in a trial of Ad26.COV2.S vaccine versus placebo. The receptor was derived from a person aged 18-65 years who received the Ad26.COV2.S COVID-19 vaccine or a placebo. In DNA, the CDR3 is TGCAGCGCCTTGGGTTCGGGAAGGAGCTCCTACGAGCAGTACTTC. This gives the protein CSALGSGRSSYEQYF.